This paragraph covers one T cell receptor (beta chain) sequence. This record comes from a study of blood T cells in healthy people across ages. V lost 4 bases, J lost 7 bases, and 23 bases lay in between. The CDR3 length is 16 residues. The germline CDR1 and CDR2 sequences are LGHNA and YNFKEQ. A sample-barcoded 5' primer and a J-beta primer mix were used in a second PCR of roughly 6 to 12 cycles. TCRdb passed the 5' RACE reads through MiXCR, listing each CDR3 protein once. This sample has hundreds of thousands of distinct CDR3 sequences, with less than 45% found just once. The chain employs TRBV4-2 and TRBJ2-7; D is perhaps TRBD2 (5 bases). This sequence originates from a man older than 75 in good health. The source material was blood. DNA of the CDR3: TGTGCCAGCAGCCCAGGAGACGACACGACTAACAATGAGCAGTACTTC. This codes for CASSPGDDTTNNEQYF.